This record concerns one TCR beta chain sequence. Its cognate antigen is unknown. Primers for the PCR totalled 60 Vbeta and 13 Jbeta. Per the study methods: Later analysis identified roughly 82 million unique TCR beta chains, about 10 million shared. Assay used: immunoSEQ multiplex PCR; TCRdb lists only in-frame clones, some missing. That table gives V, J and clone size, and the DNA gave D and trimming. The table records approximately 79,000 clones, roughly 79% of them present only once. The data stem from a study of cytomegalovirus exposure and HLA in healthy donors. This CDR3 comprises 14 residues. Trimming took 2 bases from V and 1 from J, leaving 9 bases between them. Germline assignment: CDR1 SGHRS and CDR2 YFSETQ. Points from the study as a whole: In a later analysis, most CMV-associated TCR beta chains appeared HLA-restricted.

This receptor was identified in a male donor in good health and CMV-seropositive. The genes are TRBV5-1 and TRBJ1-1; D is unclear. Sequenced input: PBMCs. CDR3 sequence (DNA): TGCGCCAGCAGCTTAGAACCGGGGAACACTGAAGCTTTCTTT. Its protein product is CASSLEPGNTEAFF. The full variable domain, completed using reference TRBV5-1 and TRBJ1-1, is KAGVTQTPRYLIKTRGQQVTLSCSPISGHRSVSWYQQTPGQGLQFLFEYFSETQRNKGNFPGRFSGRQFSNSRSEMNVSTLELGDSALYLCASSLEPGNTEAFFGQGTRLTVV.